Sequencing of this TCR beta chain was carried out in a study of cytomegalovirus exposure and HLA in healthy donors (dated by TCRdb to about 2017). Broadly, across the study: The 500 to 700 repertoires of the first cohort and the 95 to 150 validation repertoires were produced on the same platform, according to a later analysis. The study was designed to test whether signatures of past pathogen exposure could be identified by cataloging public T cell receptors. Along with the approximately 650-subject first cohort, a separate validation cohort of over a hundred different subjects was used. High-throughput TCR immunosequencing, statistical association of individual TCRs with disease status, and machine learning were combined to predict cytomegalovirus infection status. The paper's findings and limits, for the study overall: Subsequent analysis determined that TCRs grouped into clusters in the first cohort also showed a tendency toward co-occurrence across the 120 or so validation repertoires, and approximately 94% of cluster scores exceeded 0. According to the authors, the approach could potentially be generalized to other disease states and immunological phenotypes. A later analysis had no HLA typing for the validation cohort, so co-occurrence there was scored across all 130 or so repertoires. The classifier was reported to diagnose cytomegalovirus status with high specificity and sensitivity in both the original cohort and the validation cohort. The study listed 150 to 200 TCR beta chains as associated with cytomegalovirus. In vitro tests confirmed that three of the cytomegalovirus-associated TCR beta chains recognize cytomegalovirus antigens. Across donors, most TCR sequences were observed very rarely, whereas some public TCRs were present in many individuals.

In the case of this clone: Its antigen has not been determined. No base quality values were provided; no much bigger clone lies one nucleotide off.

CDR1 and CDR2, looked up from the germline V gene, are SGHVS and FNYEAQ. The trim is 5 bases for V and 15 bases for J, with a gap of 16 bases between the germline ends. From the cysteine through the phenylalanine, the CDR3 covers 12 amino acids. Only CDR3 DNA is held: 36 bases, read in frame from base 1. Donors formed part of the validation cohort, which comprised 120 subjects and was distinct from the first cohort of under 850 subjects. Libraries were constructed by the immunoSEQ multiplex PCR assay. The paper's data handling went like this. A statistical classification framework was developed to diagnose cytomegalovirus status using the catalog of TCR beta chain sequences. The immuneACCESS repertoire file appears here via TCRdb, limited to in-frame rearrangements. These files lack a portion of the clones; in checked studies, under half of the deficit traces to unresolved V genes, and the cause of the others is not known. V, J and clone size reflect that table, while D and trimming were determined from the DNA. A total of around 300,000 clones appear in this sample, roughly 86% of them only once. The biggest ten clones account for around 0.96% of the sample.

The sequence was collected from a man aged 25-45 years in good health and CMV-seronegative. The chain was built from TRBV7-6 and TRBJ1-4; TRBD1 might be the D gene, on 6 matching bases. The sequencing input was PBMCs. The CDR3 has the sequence CASSPSGGQVFF. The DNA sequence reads TGTGCCAGCAGCCCCTCGGGGGGCCAAGTGTTTTTT.